This TCR beta chain was retrieved from a study of a mutant IDH1 vaccine in newly diagnosed glioma. Germline assignment: CDR1 SNHLY and CDR2 FYNNEI. The CDR3 has 14 residues. V was cut by 8 bases and J by 2 bases, with 13 bases left in between. The time point is: week 35, safety follow-up. The study gave 300 ug of mutant IDH1 20-mer peptide per vaccine dose, with topical imiquimod. There were eight vaccinations for patients, given in weeks 1, 3, 5, 7, 11, 15, 19 and 23. Each donor presented with a new WHO grade 3 or 4 astrocytoma that tested IDH1-mutant and showed ATRX loss. Only in-frame clones appear in the TCRdb table, and some are missing; sequencing was by immunoSEQ multiplex PCR. Among about 32,000 clones, 78% were seen once, and the ten largest hold about 11%. Note on this clone: Antigen specificity is unknown.

This material consisted of PBMCs, taken from a glioma patient whose treatment included an IDH1 peptide vaccine. V gene TRBV2 combines with J gene TRBJ2-1; D may correspond to TRBD1 or TRBD2 (6 bases each). This clonotype was obtained from a woman aged 40 to 50 with glioma. The CDR3 sequence: CASQFGGPYNEQFF. The CDR3 coding sequence is TGTGCCAGCCAGTTCGGGGGCCCCTACAATGAGCAGTTCTTC.